The clone carrying this T cell receptor (beta chain) was counted between two and nine times. Its target is unknown. This CDR3 is 14 amino acids long. V was cut by 1 base and J by 0 bases, with 8 bases left in between. The germline gives CDR1 SGHRS, CDR2 YFSETQ. The record originates from a study of type 1 regulatory T cells. Looking at the study overall: An in vitro protocol generated T-allo10, a Tr1-enriched, alloantigen-specific CD4 T cell product. Study outcomes and limitations: Tr1 cells had a more restricted TCR repertoire than non-Tr1 cells.

One entry per CDR3 protein, called by TCRdb with MiXCR from the reads. Here the sample spans tens of thousands of distinct CDR3 sequences, 20% to 25% being singletons. This receptor was obtained from a human donor in good health. The source material was cultured type 1 regulatory T (Tr1) cells, either the whole culture or a sorted fraction (not recorded which). This rearrangement joins TRBV5-1 to TRBJ2-7; D possibly corresponds to TRBD2 (5 bases). CDR3 in amino acids: CASSLRESSYEQYF. CDR3 coding DNA: TGCGCCAGCAGCTTGAGGGAGAGCTCCTACGAGCAGTACTTC.